The next 27 T cell receptor beta chains were all read from a single sample in a study of blood T cell repertoires in COVID-19. Sequencing was performed with immunoSEQ multiplex PCR; in TCRdb, only in-frame clones are kept and a portion is missing. The sample contains 60,000 to 65,000 clones, over 75% of which appear only once. The sequencing input was peripheral blood. These TCRs come from an elderly woman with active COVID-19.

The DNA of the CDR3 is TGTGCCAGCAGTTTCCTAGCGGGGACTTACAATGAGCAGTTCTTC. Residues: CASSFLAGTYNEQFF. The chain links TRBV28 to TRBJ2-1; 9 bases fit TRBD2. The CDR3 is 15 residues long. CDR1 is MDHEN and CDR2 is SYDVKM in the germline V gene. Germline trimming cut 3 bases from V and 4 bases from J; bases unmatched to any gene: 4.

This chain uses TRBV29-1 with TRBJ1-1; D uncertain. The V and J ends lost 5 bases and 1 base respectively, with 17 bases between them. CDR1 SQVTM and CDR2 ANQGSEA come from the germline V gene. This CDR3 is 15 amino acids long. Here the CDR3 DNA reads TGCAGCGTTTTAGGGAGGAGGGAGGGGAACACTGAAGCTTTCTTT. It specifies CSVLGRREGNTEAFF.

The rearrangement uses TRBV5-5 and TRBJ1-5; D may be TRBD1 (6 bases). The CDR3 is made up of 14 amino acids. The V end was cut by 2 bases, the J end by 9 bases, with 15 bases between. Germline V gene data show CDR1 as SGHKS and CDR2 as YYEKEE (reference sequence). The CDR3 nucleotides are TGTGCCAGCAGCTTAGGGGGAGTTGAAACGCCCCAGCATTTT. Translated: CASSLGGVETPQHF.

The chain is built from TRBV5-1 and TRBJ1-3, with D hard to call. The V end was cut by 0 bases, the J end by 0 bases, with 4 bases between. The CDR3 is made up of 14 amino acids. Per the germline V gene, CDR1 is SGHRS and CDR2 is YFSETQ. The CDR3 loop is CASSLDSSGNTIYF. Here the CDR3 DNA reads TGCGCCAGCAGCTTGGACAGCTCTGGAAACACCATATATTTT.

The chain links TRBV18 to TRBJ2-1; 8 nucleotides align to TRBD1. With V trimmed by 5 bases and J by 15 bases, 12 bases remained unmatched. The CDR3 is 13 residues long. Germline-derived CDR1 and CDR2 are KGHSH and LQKENI. CDR3 in amino acids: CASSEKDRAAGFF. CDR3 nucleotide sequence: TGTGCCAGCTCAGAAAAGGACAGGGCAGCCGGGTTCTTC.

This clone was seen repeatedly, ten times or more. This CDR3 reads CASSFGRSQTQHF. The DNA for the CDR3 is TGTGCCAGCAGTTTCGGCAGGTCCCAGACCCAGCATTTT. The chain combines TRBV12-3 or TRBV12-4 with TRBJ1-5; no definite D call. The germline V and J ends were trimmed by 3 bases and 11 bases, with 14 bases remaining between them. The CDR3 totals 13 residues.

The gene calls are TRBV5-5 and TRBJ2-1; no definite D call. Germline V gene data show CDR1 as SGHKS and CDR2 as YYEKEE (reference sequence). Trimming pared 5 bases from V and 0 bases from J, leaving 12 bases between. This CDR3 has 15 residues. The CDR3 DNA reads TGTGCCAGCAGACAAGCAGGTAGCTCCTACAATGAGCAGTTCTTC. Translating gives CASRQAGSSYNEQFF.

The V and J genes are TRBV29-1 and TRBJ2-3, with a possible D match to TRBD2 (7 bases). CDR3 size: 13 residues. The germline gives CDR1 SQVTM, CDR2 ANQGSEA. V shed 4 bases and J shed 8 bases, with 16 bases lying between them. As DNA, the CDR3 is TGCAGCGTTGTTAGTGGGGGGGCGAGTACGCAGTATTTT. As protein: CSVVSGGASTQYF.

The chain joins TRBV11-2 to TRBJ2-1, with no clear D. V was shortened by 2 bases and J by 5 bases, with 13 bases between the two germline ends. The CDR3 is made up of 15 amino acids. The germline gives CDR1 SGHAT, CDR2 FQNNGV. As DNA, the CDR3 is TGTGCCAGCAGCTTAATATTTGGCGGAGACAATGAGCAGTTCTTC. Amino acid sequence: CASSLIFGGDNEQFF.

CDR3 coding DNA: TGTGCCAGCAGCCCTGTCAGCGGGGATACCGGGGAGCTGTTTTTT. Its translation: CASSPVSGDTGELFF. The chain uses TRBV7-2 and TRBJ2-2; 7 bases align to TRBD2. Germline V lookup: CDR1 SGHTA, CDR2 FQGNSA. V lost 5 bases to trimming and J lost 5 bases; unmatched junction nucleotides: 8. The CDR3 totals 15 residues.

The rearrangement links TRBV29-1 to TRBJ2-5; the match to TRBD2 covers 7 bases. This CDR3 spans 12 amino acids. After removal of 7 bases from V and 5 bases from J, the junction contained 7 bases not matched to a gene. Germline CDR1 SQVTM, CDR2 ANQGSEA. DNA of the CDR3: TGCAGCGCTGGGGGGGATGGGGAGACCCAGTACTTC. Translation: CSAGGDGETQYF.

V gene TRBV5-6 combines with J gene TRBJ2-7, with D perhaps TRBD1 (5 bases). V dropped 0 bases and J dropped 0 bases, with 13 bases sitting between them. The CDR3 consists of 16 residues. From germline, CDR1 is SGHDT and CDR2 YYEEEE. The CDR3 sequence is CASSLERRRVSYEQYF. CDR3 nucleotides: TGTGCCAGCAGCTTGGAGAGACGCAGGGTCTCCTACGAGCAGTACTTC.

This sequence joins TRBV7-8 and TRBJ1-6; D is uncertain. V was trimmed by 4 bases and J by 7 bases, leaving 11 bases between them. CDR1 and CDR2 from the germline V gene are SGHVS and FQNEAQ. This CDR3 contains 14 residues. DNA for the CDR3: TGTGCCAGCAGCTCGACCGACGGGAATTCACCCCTCCACTTT. This sequence encodes CASSSTDGNSPLHF.

The rearrangement joins TRBV20-1 to TRBJ2-7; 11 positions match TRBD2. The CDR3 is 14 residues long. Germline V CDR1 and CDR2: DFQATT, SNEGSKA (reference sequence). With 3 bases clipped from V and 5 bases from J, the junction kept 6 bases outside the gene matches. The CDR3 DNA follows: TGCAGTGCTAGTGTAGCGGGAGGGATCGACGAGCAGTACTTC. Protein product: CSASVAGGIDEQYF.

A single count supports this clone. The rearrangement links TRBV4-1 to TRBJ1-6, with a possible D match to TRBD1 (5 bases). CDR1 is MGHRA and CDR2 is YSYEKL in the germline V gene. This CDR3 is 17 amino acids long. Between the trimmed V and J ends, which lost 0 bases and 7 bases, there was a span of 16 bases. CDR3 in amino acids: CASSQDPAGPSNSPLHF. The CDR3, as DNA: TGCGCCAGCAGCCAAGATCCGGCAGGGCCCTCGAATTCACCCCTCCACTTT.

The rearrangement links TRBV20-1 to TRBJ1-1; D is possibly TRBD1 (5 bases). Germline V gene data show CDR1 as DFQATT and CDR2 as SNEGSKA (reference sequence). This CDR3 comprises 11 residues. V shed 8 bases and J shed 4 bases, with 11 bases lying between them. The CDR3 is CSSGLGTEAFF. The DNA of the CDR3 is TGCAGTTCAGGGCTCGGCACTGAAGCTTTCTTT.

This chain uses TRBV27 with TRBJ2-4, with D maybe TRBD1 (6 bases). Germline CDR1 and CDR2: MNHEY and SMNVEV (reference sequence). Trimming left V 6 bases short and J 6 bases short, with 9 bases between. There are 12 residues in the CDR3. The CDR3 reads CASRSQGNIQYF. In DNA, the CDR3 is TGTGCCAGCAGGTCACAGGGAAACATTCAGTACTTC.

This chain uses TRBV5-4 with TRBJ2-3; 9 bases align to TRBD2. J gave up 8 bases and V 3 bases, and 13 bases lay outside the gene matches. The CDR3 consists of 16 residues. Per germline, CDR1 SGHNT and CDR2 YYREEE (reference sequence). CDR3 residues: CASSWGSGTSSITQYF. As DNA, the CDR3 is TGTGCCAGCAGCTGGGGATCCGGGACTAGCTCCATTACGCAGTATTTT. Supplemented by reference TRBV5-4 and TRBJ2-3, the full variable domain reads ETGVTQSPTHLIKTRGQQVTLRCSSQSGHNTVSWYQQALGQGPQFIFQYYREEENGRGNFPPRFSGLQFPNYSSELNVNALELDDSALYLCASSWGSGTSSITQYFGPGTRLTVL.

J is TRBJ1-1 and V is TRBV7-8, with D possibly being TRBD1 (5 bases). The V end lost 5 bases, the J end lost 11 bases, and 18 bases lay between the germline ends. Germline values: CDR1 SGHVS, CDR2 FQNEAQ. The CDR3 totals 13 residues. The chain's CDR3 is CASSRYRNEEAFF. CDR3 DNA: TGTGCCAGCAGCCGGTACAGGAATGAGGAGGCTTTCTTT. Together with reference TRBV7-8 and TRBJ1-1, the CDR3 gives the full variable domain: GAGVSQSPRYKVAKRGQDVALRCDPISGHVSLFWYQQALGQGPEFLTYFQNEAQLDKSGLPSDRFFAERPEGSVSTLKIQRTQQEDSAVYLCASSRYRNEEAFFGQGTRLTVV.

CDR3 DNA sequence: TGTGCCATCAGTGAGTCAGGCGGGGTTGACACTGAAGCTTTCTTT. Its translation: CAISESGGVDTEAFF. The chain joins TRBV10-3 to TRBJ1-1; the D is unclear. Germline V gives CDR1 ENHRY, CDR2 SYGVKD. Trimming removed 0 bases from V and 3 bases from J, with 11 bases in between. This CDR3 has 15 residues.

The rearrangement uses TRBV7-6 and TRBJ1-4; D perhaps matches TRBD1 (5 bases). Per the germline V gene, CDR1 is SGHVS and CDR2 is FNYEAQ. V was cut by 2 bases and J by 6 bases, with 13 bases left in between. The CDR3 consists of 15 residues. The CDR3 region is CASSLNTREDEKLFF. CDR3 nucleotides: TGTGCCAGCAGCTTAAATACCAGGGAGGATGAAAAACTGTTTTTT.

The rearrangement joins TRBV19 to TRBJ1-1; D remains unclear. Germline V gene data show CDR1 as LNHDA and CDR2 as SQIVND (reference sequence). There are 14 residues in the CDR3. V lost 9 bases and J 2 bases, leaving 16 bases between the germline ends. In DNA form, the CDR3 reads TGTGCCAGCGAGGTTGGGAGACAAAACACTGAAGCTTTCTTT. Protein product: CASEVGRQNTEAFF.

The chain is built from TRBV28 and TRBJ2-2; 9 bases agree with TRBD1. Per the germline V gene, CDR1 is MDHEN and CDR2 is SYDVKM. CDR3 length: 16 amino acids. Losses at the gene ends were 5 bases for V and 1 base for J; bases not matched to a gene: 5. Written as DNA, the CDR3 is TGTGCCAGCAGTATAACAGGGGGCATGAACACCGGGGAGCTGTTTTTT. Translating gives CASSITGGMNTGELFF. Using reference TRBV28 and TRBJ2-2 for the parts outside the CDR3, the full variable domain is DVKVTQSSRYLVKRTGEKVFLECVQDMDHENMFWYRQDPGLGLRLIYFSYDVKMKEKGDIPEGYSVSREKKERFSLILESASTNQTSMYLCASSITGGMNTGELFFGEGSRLTVL.

The count of this clone is one. J is TRBJ2-7 and V is TRBV30; TRBD1 matches at 10 bases. With V trimmed by 1 base and J by 3 bases, 3 bases remained unmatched. Germline CDR1 reads GTSNPN; CDR2 reads SVGIG (reference sequence). The CDR3 runs to 14 residues. The CDR3 here is CAWSGRDRGYEQYF. The CDR3 region has the DNA TGTGCCTGGAGTGGACGGGACAGGGGCTACGAGCAGTACTTC.

The chain links TRBV27 to TRBJ2-3; TRBD2 aligns across 7 bases. The CDR3 length is 15 residues. V lost 2 bases and J lost 4; bases outside the gene matches: 6. Germline lookup yields CDR1 MNHEY and CDR2 SMNVEV (reference sequence). This chain's CDR3 is CASSLGSGTADTQYF. For the CDR3, the DNA is TGTGCCAGCAGTTTAGGAAGCGGGACCGCAGATACGCAGTATTTT.

This chain joins TRBV6-5 and TRBJ1-1; weak D call: TRBD1 (5 bases). V was cut by 6 bases and J by 1 base, with 9 bases left in between. The CDR3 contains 13 residues. Germline CDR1 MNHEY, CDR2 SVGAGI. In DNA, the CDR3 is TGTGCCAGCAGAAGGGACTGGAACACTGAAGCTTTCTTT. It codes for CASRRDWNTEAFF.

This chain uses TRBV28 with TRBJ2-7; a possible D gene is TRBD2 (6 bases). V was clipped by 5 bases and J by 1 base, with 15 bases between them. The germline CDR1 and CDR2 sequences are MDHEN and SYDVKM. There are 15 residues in the CDR3. This CDR3 is CASSIGGSMSYEQYF. CDR3 nucleotides: TGTGCCAGCAGTATTGGGGGGAGTATGTCCTACGAGCAGTACTTC. Supplemented by reference TRBV28 and TRBJ2-7, the full variable domain reads DVKVTQSSRYLVKRTGEKVFLECVQDMDHENMFWYRQDPGLGLRLIYFSYDVKMKEKGDIPEGYSVSREKKERFSLILESASTNQTSMYLCASSIGGSMSYEQYFGPGTRLTVT.